This TCR beta chain was identified in a study of T cell repertoires in aging, cancer and after chemotherapy. Across the whole study: Roughly 8.8 million TCR reads made up the full dataset.

Rearranged V-D-J TRB sequences were amplified with a mixed TRB-A/B primer pool. TCRdb called the multiplex PCR reads again in MiXCR, with one record for every CDR3 protein. In the table there are approximately 2,100 distinct CDR3 sequences, about 20% of which are singletons. Overall study findings and caveats: In each cancer cohort, median generation probability increased across chemotherapy, suggesting thymic output rebounded.

The template was genomic DNA from peripheral blood, not RNA. This clonotype is medium-sized by share. Its antigen is unidentified. Sequencing was done on a sample of blood. The origin of this receptor is a human donor with a solid tumor.

CDR3 DNA: TGTGCCAGCAGTGAAGTTCCTAATGAAAAACTGTTTTTT. This translates into CASSEVPNEKLFF. The chain is built from TRBV6-1 and TRBJ1-4, with no clear D. The V and J ends lost 1 base and 3 bases respectively, with 3 bases between them. Germline CDR1 reads MNHNS; CDR2 reads SASEGT. This CDR3 comprises 13 residues.